Listed here are 22 T cell receptor beta chains from one sample, sequenced in a study of blood T cell repertoires in COVID-19. The method was immunoSEQ multiplex PCR; TCRdb's version includes in-frame clones alone and lacks a portion of them. Here the sample spans more than 200,000 clones, approximately 84% being singletons. The sequenced material came from peripheral blood. These receptor sequences come from a man aged 50 or older with COVID-19, enrolled during active disease.

The V call is TRBV28, the J call TRBJ1-1; TRBD1 aligns across 9 bases. V gave up 7 bases and J gave up 8 bases; unmatched junction bases: 11. Germline V gene sequence: CDR1 MDHEN, CDR2 SYDVKM. This CDR3 contains 14 residues. CDR3 bases: TGTGCCAGCAACCAACAGGGGGCGACTACCGAAGCTTTCTTT. This translates into CASNQQGATTEAFF.

The V and J genes are TRBV27 and TRBJ2-1, with 11 bases fitting TRBD2. Germline assignment: CDR1 MNHEY and CDR2 SMNVEV (reference sequence). Unmatched junction bases numbered 18, after V lost 10 bases and J lost 10 bases. This CDR3 region has 16 residues. The CDR3 nucleotides are TGTGCCACCTTACCCGAGGGACTAGCGGAATTTAGGGAGCAGTTCTTC. Translation gives CATLPEGLAEFREQFF.

The chain couples TRBV24-1 to TRBJ2-5; maybe TRBD1 (5 bases). Deletions cut 1 base from V and 3 bases from J, with 11 bases between. Germline V lookup: CDR1 KGHDR, CDR2 SFDVKD. This CDR3 comprises 15 residues. CDR3 region: CATSDLGGAEETQYF. Here the CDR3 DNA reads TGTGCCACCAGTGATTTAGGTGGGGCTGAAGAGACCCAGTACTTC.

This clone was detected only a few times. This chain connects TRBV12-3 or TRBV12-4 to TRBJ1-2; the D gene is possibly TRBD1 (5 bases). The ends were cut back, 2 bases at V and 6 bases at J, with 7 bases in the middle. This CDR3 has 12 amino acids. The chain's CDR3 is CASSLKGNGYTF. The CDR3, as DNA: TGTGCCAGCAGTTTAAAGGGGAATGGCTACACCTTC.

The chain employs TRBV7-8 and TRBJ1-6; 7 nucleotides match TRBD1. From germline, CDR1 is SGHVS and CDR2 FQNEAQ. This CDR3 is built from 16 residues. J lost 2 bases, V lost 1 base, and 2 bases had no gene match. CDR3 protein: CASSLGQGTYNSPLHF. CDR3 in DNA: TGTGCCAGCAGCTTAGGACAGGGAACCTATAATTCACCCCTCCACTTT.

The chain is built from TRBV5-4 and TRBJ2-2, with TRBD2 matching 11 bases. The V gene end was trimmed by 4 bases and the J gene end by 6 bases; junction bases not matched to a gene: 8. The CDR3 contains 16 residues. Germline assignment: CDR1 SGHNT and CDR2 YYREEE (reference sequence). In nucleotides, the CDR3 is TGTGCCAGCAGCCCGCTTGGGACTAGCGGTGCCGGGGAGCTGTTTTTT. This translates into CASSPLGTSGAGELFF.

This clone was seen once. V gene TRBV5-1 combines with J gene TRBJ1-2, with 7 bases that match TRBD1. This CDR3 region has 15 residues. The V and J ends lost 0 bases and 8 bases, in that order; junction bases with no gene match: 10. Germline V gene sequence: CDR1 SGHRS, CDR2 YFSETQ. The CDR3 DNA sequence: TGCGCCAGCAGCTTGGGACAGGGAGTGTATGGGGGCTACACCTTC. Translated: CASSLGQGVYGGYTF.

The chain has TRBV3-1 (or the pseudogene TRBV3-2) and TRBJ2-1, with TRBD2 matching over 9 bases. V shed 1 base and J 1 base; nucleotides not matched to a gene: 14. Germline V gene lookup returns CDR1 LGHDT and CDR2 YNNKEL (reference sequence). This CDR3 has 20 amino acids. For the CDR3, the DNA is TGTGCCAGCAGCCAAGTTAGGGTTCTAGCGGGGTACCAGTCCTACAATGAGCAGTTCTTC. Its translation is CASSQVRVLAGYQSYNEQFF.

The rearrangement joins TRBV5-5 to TRBJ2-5, with TRBD2 matching 12 bases. The length of the CDR3 is 16 residues. V dropped 0 bases and J dropped 4; count of bases not matched to a gene: 4. Germline CDR1 reads SGHKS; CDR2 reads YYEKEE (reference sequence). CDR3 bases: TGTGCCAGCAGCTTGGAGCTAGCGGGAGGGAGAGAGACCCAGTACTTC. The encoded protein is CASSLELAGGRETQYF.

The rearrangement links TRBV6-5 to TRBJ2-5, with D possibly matching TRBD1 (5 bases). V was clipped by 7 bases and J by 7 bases, with 16 bases between them. The CDR3 loop spans 13 amino acids. The germline V gene encodes CDR1 MNHEY and CDR2 SVGAGI. The CDR3 coding sequence is TGTGCCAGCATGGTTTCTCTTCAGGGGACCCAGTACTTC. This gives the protein CASMVSLQGTQYF.

The chain employs TRBV28 and TRBJ1-2; D is perhaps TRBD1 (5 bases). The CDR3 is made up of 13 amino acids. The V end lost 3 bases, the J end lost 8 bases, and 13 bases lay between the germline ends. CDR1 and CDR2 from the germline V gene are MDHEN and SYDVKM. The CDR3 protein is CASSLRQGDGYTF. The CDR3 region has the DNA TGTGCCAGCAGTTTGAGGCAGGGCGACGGCTACACCTTC.

CDR3 nucleotide sequence: TGTGCCAGCAGCCCTGCCGGGAGCCCCCCTGGCTACACCTTC. Its protein product is CASSPAGSPPGYTF. This rearrangement joins TRBV7-9 to TRBJ1-2; D is unresolved. The CDR3 is 14 amino acids. Trimming left V 5 bases short and J 7 bases short, with 17 bases between. Germline lookup yields CDR1 SEHNR and CDR2 FQNEAQ (reference sequence).

J is TRBJ1-6 and V is TRBV6-4; possibly TRBD1 for D (6 bases). This CDR3 has 13 amino acids. The germline V gene encodes CDR1 MRHNA and CDR2 SNTAGT. Trimming cost V 3 bases and J 7 bases, with 7 bases left between them. The CDR3 spells CASSEGQNSPLHF. The CDR3 DNA follows: TGTGCCAGCAGTGAGGGACAAAATTCACCCCTCCACTTT.

V and J are TRBV27 and TRBJ1-5; D is ambiguous. The V end lost 5 bases, the J end lost 2 bases, and 4 bases lay between the germline ends. In germline, CDR1 is MNHEY, CDR2 SMNVEV (reference sequence). The CDR3 spans 12 residues. DNA of the CDR3: TGTGCCAGCAGTACAGGCAATCAGCCCCAGCATTTT. This gives the protein CASSTGNQPQHF.

The V and J genes are TRBV29-1 and TRBJ1-2; possibly TRBD1 for D (5 bases). The germline V gene has CDR1 SQVTM and CDR2 ANQGSEA. This CDR3 comprises 14 residues. V was pared by 5 bases and J by 2 bases, with 15 bases between. Here the CDR3 reads CSVWTQELNYGYTF. In DNA form, the CDR3 reads TGCAGCGTTTGGACACAGGAGCTCAACTATGGCTACACCTTC.

This clone showed up just once. CDR3 DNA: TGCAGTGCTAGTTCAAGGGGCAGAAATTCACCCCTCCACTTT. As protein: CSASSRGRNSPLHF. V usage is TRBV20-1 and J usage is TRBJ1-6, with D tentatively TRBD1 (5 bases). V gave up 3 bases and J gave up 7 bases, with 13 bases separating them. CDR1 and CDR2 from the germline V gene are DFQATT and SNEGSKA (reference sequence). The CDR3 has 14 amino acids.

The chain combines TRBV27 with TRBJ2-3, with unresolved D. This CDR3 has 17 residues. The germline gives CDR1 MNHEY, CDR2 SMNVEV (reference sequence). The V gene lost 2 bases and the J gene lost 1 base, with 16 bases spanning the gap. For the CDR3, the DNA is TGTGCCAGCAGTTTACGGTTCCCGACATCACGCACAGATACGCAGTATTTT. This encodes CASSLRFPTSRTDTQYF.

The chain links TRBV5-4 to TRBJ1-5, with unresolved D. CDR3 length: 14 residues. Germline V lookup: CDR1 SGHNT, CDR2 YYREEE (reference sequence). V was clipped by 0 bases and J by 4 bases, with 8 bases between them. In nucleotides, the CDR3 is TGTGCCAGCAGCTTGGGTGGGCAGAATCAGCCCCAGCATTTT. Encoded protein: CASSLGGQNQPQHF.

The chain joins TRBV11-2 to TRBJ2-7; TRBD2 agrees at 15 bases. The CDR3 contains 18 residues. V gave up 5 bases and J gave up 7 bases; unmatched junction bases: 15. CDR1 and CDR2 (germline): SGHAT, FQNNGV. The CDR3 loop reads CASSRRTSGRARPLEQYF. CDR3 DNA sequence: TGTGCCAGCAGCCGAAGGACTAGCGGGAGGGCCCGTCCGTTAGAGCAGTACTTC.

The J gene is TRBJ2-4, the V gene TRBV12-3 or TRBV12-4; no reliable D call. This CDR3 comprises 12 residues. Deletions cut 5 bases from V and 6 bases from J, with 8 bases between. The CDR3 DNA reads TGTGCCAGCAGTCAGACGGGAAACATTCAGTACTTC. As protein: CASSQTGNIQYF.

The rearrangement links TRBV3-1 (or the pseudogene TRBV3-2) to TRBJ1-2; D not certain. The germline V gene has CDR1 LGHDT and CDR2 YNNKEL (reference sequence). The CDR3 is 13 residues long. The germline V and J ends were trimmed by 4 bases and 2 bases, with 8 bases remaining between them. In nucleotides, the CDR3 is TGTGCCAGCAGCCCTCCGGGAAACTATGGCTACACCTTC. It encodes CASSPPGNYGYTF.

The rearrangement links TRBV6-1 to TRBJ2-1; 7 nucleotides agree with TRBD1. Germline values: CDR1 MNHNS, CDR2 SASEGT. J lost 10 bases, V lost 3 bases, and 9 bases had no gene match. CDR3 length: 14 amino acids. CDR3 sequence reads: CASSDPTGTHEQFF. In DNA form, the CDR3 reads TGTGCCAGCAGTGACCCGACAGGGACCCACGAGCAGTTCTTC.